The entry below describes one T cell receptor (beta chain). Germline CDR1 and CDR2: MNHEY and SMNVEV (reference sequence). Trimming pared 4 bases from V and 4 bases from J, leaving 19 bases between. The CDR3 covers 16 residues. The sample originates from a study of beta chain features in type 1 diabetes. Study context: All samples yielded roughly 100 million examined sorted cells.

Sequenced material consisted of expressed TCRB transcripts (all of the isolated RNA was reverse transcribed). The table came from immunoSEQ multiplex PCR; TCRdb's copy has only in-frame clones and leaves some out. The sample records over 100,000 clones, roughly 40% being singletons. The chain is built from TRBV27 and TRBJ1-2, with D perhaps matching TRBD1 (5 bases). The sequenced material came from stem cell memory CD4+ T cells from blood. This receptor was identified in a woman between 18 and 29 years old in good health. For the CDR3, the DNA is TGTGCCAGCAGTTCCCCCCGGGGGTACTCAGGCTATGGCTACACCTTC. This gives the protein CASSSPRGYSGYGYTF.